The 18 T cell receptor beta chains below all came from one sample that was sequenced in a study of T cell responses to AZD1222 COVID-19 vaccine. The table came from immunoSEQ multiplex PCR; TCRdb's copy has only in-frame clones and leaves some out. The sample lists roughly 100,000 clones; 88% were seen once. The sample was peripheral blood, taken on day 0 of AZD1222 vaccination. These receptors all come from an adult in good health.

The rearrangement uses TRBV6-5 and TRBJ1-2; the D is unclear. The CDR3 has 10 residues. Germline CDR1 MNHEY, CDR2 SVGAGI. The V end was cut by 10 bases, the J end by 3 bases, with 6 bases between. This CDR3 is CATTDYGYTF. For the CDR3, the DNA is TGTGCCACAACAGACTATGGCTACACCTTC.

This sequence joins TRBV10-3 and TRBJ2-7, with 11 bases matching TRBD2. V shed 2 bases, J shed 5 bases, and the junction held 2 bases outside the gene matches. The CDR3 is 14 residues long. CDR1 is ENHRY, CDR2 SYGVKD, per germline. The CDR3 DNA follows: TGTGCCATCAGTGAGACTAGCGGGAGAGACGAGCAGTACTTC. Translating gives CAISETSGRDEQYF.

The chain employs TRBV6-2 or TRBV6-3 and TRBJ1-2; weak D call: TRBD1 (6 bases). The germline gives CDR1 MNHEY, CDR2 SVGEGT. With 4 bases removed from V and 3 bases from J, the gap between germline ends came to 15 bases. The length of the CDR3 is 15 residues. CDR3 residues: CASSSLEDSYYGYTF. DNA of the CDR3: TGTGCCAGCAGTTCTTTGGAGGACAGTTACTATGGCTACACCTTC.

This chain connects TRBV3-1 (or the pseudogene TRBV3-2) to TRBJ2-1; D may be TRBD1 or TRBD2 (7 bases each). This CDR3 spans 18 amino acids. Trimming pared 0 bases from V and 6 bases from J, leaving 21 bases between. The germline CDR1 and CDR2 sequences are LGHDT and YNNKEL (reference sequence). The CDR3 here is CASSQEIWDSGGGNEQFF. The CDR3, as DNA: TGTGCCAGCAGCCAAGAGATATGGGATTCAGGGGGGGGCAATGAGCAGTTCTTC.

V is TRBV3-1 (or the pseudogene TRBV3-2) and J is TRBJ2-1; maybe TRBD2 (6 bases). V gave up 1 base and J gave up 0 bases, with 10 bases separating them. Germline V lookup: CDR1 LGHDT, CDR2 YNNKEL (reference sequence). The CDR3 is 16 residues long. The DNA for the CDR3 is TGTGCCAGCAGCCAAGTAGCGGATCCCTCCTACAATGAGCAGTTCTTC. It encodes CASSQVADPSYNEQFF.

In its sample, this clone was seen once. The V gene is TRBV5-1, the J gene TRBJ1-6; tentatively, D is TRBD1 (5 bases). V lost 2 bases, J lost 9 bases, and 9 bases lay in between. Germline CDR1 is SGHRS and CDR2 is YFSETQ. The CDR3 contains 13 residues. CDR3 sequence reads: CASSLAGISPLHF. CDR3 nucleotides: TGCGCCAGCAGCTTAGCAGGGATTTCACCCCTCCACTTT. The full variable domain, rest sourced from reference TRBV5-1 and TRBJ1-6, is KAGVTQTPRYLIKTRGQQVTLSCSPISGHRSVSWYQQTPGQGLQFLFEYFSETQRNKGNFPGRFSGRQFSNSRSEMNVSTLELGDSALYLCASSLAGISPLHFGNGTRLTVT.

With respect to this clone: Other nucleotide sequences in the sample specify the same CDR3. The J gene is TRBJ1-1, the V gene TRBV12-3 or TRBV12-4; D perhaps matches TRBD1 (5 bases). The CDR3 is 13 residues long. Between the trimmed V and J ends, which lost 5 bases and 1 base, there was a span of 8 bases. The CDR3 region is CASSLTGNTEAFF. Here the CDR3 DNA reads TGTGCCAGCAGTCTCACAGGGAACACTGAAGCTTTCTTT.

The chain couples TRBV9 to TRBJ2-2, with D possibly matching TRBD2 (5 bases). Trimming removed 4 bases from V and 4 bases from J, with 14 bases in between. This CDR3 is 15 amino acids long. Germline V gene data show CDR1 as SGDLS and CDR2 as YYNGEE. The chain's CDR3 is CASSITPGSTGELFF. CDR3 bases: TGTGCCAGCAGCATCACTCCGGGAAGCACCGGGGAGCTGTTTTTT. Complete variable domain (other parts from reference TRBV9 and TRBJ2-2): DSGVTQTPKHLITATGQRVTLRCSPRSGDLSVYWYQQSLDQGLQFLIQYYNGEERAKGNILERFSAQQFPDLHSELNLSSLELGDSALYFCASSITPGSTGELFFGEGSRLTVL.

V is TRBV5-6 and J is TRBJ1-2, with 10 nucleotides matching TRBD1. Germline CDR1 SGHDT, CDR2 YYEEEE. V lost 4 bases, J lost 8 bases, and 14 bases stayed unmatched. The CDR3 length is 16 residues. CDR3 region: CASSPPSGTGDQGYTF. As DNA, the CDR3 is TGTGCCAGCAGCCCACCCTCCGGGACAGGGGATCAGGGCTACACCTTC.

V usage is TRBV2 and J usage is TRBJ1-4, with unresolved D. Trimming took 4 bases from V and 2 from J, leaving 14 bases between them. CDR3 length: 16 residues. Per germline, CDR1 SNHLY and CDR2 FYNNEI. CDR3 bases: TGTGCCAGCAGTGGGGAGGGAGGCAGTACTAATGAAAAACTGTTTTTT. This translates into CASSGEGGSTNEKLFF.

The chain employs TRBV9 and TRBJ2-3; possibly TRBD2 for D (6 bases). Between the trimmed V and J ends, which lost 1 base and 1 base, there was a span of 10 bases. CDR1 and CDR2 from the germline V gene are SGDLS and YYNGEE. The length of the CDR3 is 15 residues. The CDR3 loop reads CASSVRGGGTDTQYF. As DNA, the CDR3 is TGTGCCAGCAGCGTACGAGGCGGGGGCACAGATACGCAGTATTTT.

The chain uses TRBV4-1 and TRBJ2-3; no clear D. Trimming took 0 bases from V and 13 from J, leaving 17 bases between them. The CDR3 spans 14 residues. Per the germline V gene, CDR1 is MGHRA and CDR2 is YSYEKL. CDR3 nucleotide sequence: TGCGCCAGCAGCCAAGATATTTCCGGAGCTGGGGAGTATTTT. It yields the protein CASSQDISGAGEYF.

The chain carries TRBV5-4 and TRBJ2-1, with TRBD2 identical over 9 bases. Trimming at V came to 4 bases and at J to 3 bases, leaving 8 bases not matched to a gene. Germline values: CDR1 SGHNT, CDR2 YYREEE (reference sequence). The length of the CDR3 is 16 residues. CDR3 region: CASSANSGSLYNEQFF. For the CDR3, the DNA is TGTGCCAGCAGCGCGAATAGCGGGAGTCTCTACAATGAGCAGTTCTTC.

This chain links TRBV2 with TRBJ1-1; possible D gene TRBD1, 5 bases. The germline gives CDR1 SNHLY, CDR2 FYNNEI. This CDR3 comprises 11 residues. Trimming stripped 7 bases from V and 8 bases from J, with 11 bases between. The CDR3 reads CASKSWGEAFF. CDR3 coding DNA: TGTGCCAGCAAATCATGGGGGGAAGCTTTCTTT.

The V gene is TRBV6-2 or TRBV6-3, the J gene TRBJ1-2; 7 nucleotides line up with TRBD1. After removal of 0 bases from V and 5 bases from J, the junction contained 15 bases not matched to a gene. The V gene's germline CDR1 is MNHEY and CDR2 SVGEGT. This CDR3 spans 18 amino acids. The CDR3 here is CASSYSKGGAEWAYGYTF. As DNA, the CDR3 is TGTGCCAGCAGTTACTCGAAAGGGGGCGCGGAGTGGGCTTATGGCTACACCTTC.

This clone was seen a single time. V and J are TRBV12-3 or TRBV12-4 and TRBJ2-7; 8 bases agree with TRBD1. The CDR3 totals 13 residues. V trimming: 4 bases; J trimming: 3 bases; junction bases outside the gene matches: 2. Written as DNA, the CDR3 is TGTGCCAGCAGTTCACAGGGGGGCTACGAGCAGTACTTC. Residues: CASSSQGGYEQYF.

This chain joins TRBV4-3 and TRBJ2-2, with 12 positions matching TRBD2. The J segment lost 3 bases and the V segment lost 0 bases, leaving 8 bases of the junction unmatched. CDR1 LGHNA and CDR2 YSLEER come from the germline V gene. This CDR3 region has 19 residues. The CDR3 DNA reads TGCGCCAGCAGCCAAGAGGGACCCACTAGCGGGAGGTACACCGGGGAGCTGTTTTTT. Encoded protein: CASSQEGPTSGRYTGELFF.

The DNA for the CDR3 is TGTGCCAGCAGCTTATCTGAGAACACTGAAGCTTTCTTT. Protein product: CASSLSENTEAFF. The rearrangement joins TRBV7-6 to TRBJ1-1; D is unresolved. The V end was cut by 2 bases, the J end by 1 base, with 5 bases between. Germline CDR1 reads SGHVS; CDR2 reads FNYEAQ. The CDR3 extends over 13 amino acids.